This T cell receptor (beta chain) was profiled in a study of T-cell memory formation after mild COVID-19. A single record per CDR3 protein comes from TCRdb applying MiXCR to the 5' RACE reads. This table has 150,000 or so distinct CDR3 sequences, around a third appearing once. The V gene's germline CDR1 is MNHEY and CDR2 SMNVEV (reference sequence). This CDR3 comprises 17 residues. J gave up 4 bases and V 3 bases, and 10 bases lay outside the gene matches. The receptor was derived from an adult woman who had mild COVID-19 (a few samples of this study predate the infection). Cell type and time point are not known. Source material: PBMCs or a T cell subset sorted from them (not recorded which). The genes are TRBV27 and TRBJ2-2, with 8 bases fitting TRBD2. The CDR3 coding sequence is TGTGCCAGCAGTTTCATGGTCGGCGGGAGGACCACCGGGGAGCTGTTTTTT. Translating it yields CASSFMVGGRTTGELFF.